These 25 T cell receptor beta chains were sequenced from one sample in a study of shared clonotypes between healthy human individuals. Method: immunoSEQ multiplex PCR; TCRdb's copy keeps in-frame clones and lacks some. The sample shows 2 million to 3 million clones, more than 85% of them seen only once. The material sequenced was naive CD4+ T cells from PBMCs. Subset meaning: CD45RA+ positively selected. Receptors originate from a man between 18 and 35 years old in good health. Some clones in this sample may be carry-over from other donors' samples.

This rearrangement joins TRBV19 to TRBJ2-2; D unresolved. The germline gives CDR1 LNHDA, CDR2 SQIVND (reference sequence). V dropped 3 bases and J dropped 8 bases, with 10 bases sitting between them. The CDR3 is 13 amino acids. The chain's CDR3 is CASSIRLTGELFF. The CDR3 DNA reads as TGTGCCAGTAGTATTAGGCTGACTGGGGAGCTGTTTTTT.

The chain is built from TRBV9 and TRBJ2-3; TRBD2 matches at 11 bases. From germline, CDR1 is SGDLS and CDR2 YYNGEE. There are 14 residues in the CDR3. V dropped 7 bases and J dropped 4; count of bases not matched to a gene: 5. The CDR3 sequence: CASATSGSSDTQYF. For the CDR3, the DNA is TGTGCCAGCGCCACTAGCGGGAGCTCAGATACGCAGTATTTT.

V is TRBV4-3 and J is TRBJ2-3, with D perhaps TRBD2 (6 bases). V was shortened by 1 base and J by 0 bases, with 8 bases between the two germline ends. From germline, CDR1 is LGHNA and CDR2 YSLEER. CDR3 length: 15 residues. CDR3 coding DNA: TGCGCCAGCAGCCAAGGGACTACGAGCACAGATACGCAGTATTTT. This codes for CASSQGTTSTDTQYF.

The chain carries TRBV2 and TRBJ1-1, with D possibly being TRBD1 (5 bases). Germline V gives CDR1 SNHLY, CDR2 FYNNEI. With 7 bases removed from V and 2 bases from J, the gap between germline ends came to 17 bases. The CDR3 loop spans 15 amino acids. CDR3 nucleotide sequence: TGTGCCAGCATTTTACCCCGGGGCGGTAACACTGAAGCTTTCTTT. Encoded protein: CASILPRGGNTEAFF.

As DNA, the CDR3 is TGTGCCAGCAGTTTAAGGGGCGGGACGGAAATCCTATACAATGAGCAGTTCTTC. It encodes CASSLRGGTEILYNEQFF. The V gene is TRBV27, the J gene TRBJ2-1; D is possibly TRBD2 (6 bases). CDR1 and CDR2 (germline): MNHEY, SMNVEV (reference sequence). This CDR3 has 18 residues. Trimming cost V 2 bases and J 4 bases, with 21 bases left between them.

As to this clone: An end of the junction does not agree with germline; a read error may underlie this. The genes are TRBV29-1 and TRBJ1-1; no definite D call. Germline CDR1 is SQVTM and CDR2 is ANQGSEA. This CDR3 contains 10 residues. The CDR3 spells CSVEDTEAFF. CDR3 DNA: TGCAGCGTAGAAGACACTGAAGCTTTCTTT.

The V gene is TRBV5-1, the J gene TRBJ2-7; 7 bases match TRBD2. This CDR3 has 15 residues. From germline, CDR1 is SGHRS and CDR2 YFSETQ. Germline trimming cut 1 base from V and 5 bases from J; bases unmatched to any gene: 9. The CDR3 region is CASSLWISGLDEQYF. The CDR3, as DNA: TGCGCCAGCAGCTTGTGGATTAGCGGACTAGACGAGCAGTACTTC.

This clone was recorded only once. The chain has TRBV6-1 and TRBJ1-4, with 7 bases that match TRBD1. V lost 8 bases and J lost 7; bases outside the gene matches: 10. The CDR3 has 14 residues. Germline-derived CDR1 and CDR2 are MNHNS and SASEGT. CDR3 region: CASSTQGWAEKLFF. CDR3 bases: TGTGCCAGCTCGACACAGGGGTGGGCTGAAAAACTGTTTTTT.

V is TRBV5-1 and J is TRBJ2-2; 8 bases are a match to TRBD1. CDR3 size: 16 residues. With 3 bases clipped from V and 1 base from J, the junction kept 5 bases outside the gene matches. Germline V lookup: CDR1 SGHRS, CDR2 YFSETQ. CDR3 nucleotides: TGCGCCAGCAGCTCCGCGGACAGGGTGAACACCGGGGAGCTGTTTTTT. The encoded protein is CASSSADRVNTGELFF.

For this clone: This specimen includes other DNA sequences encoding the same CDR3. The chain carries TRBV19 and TRBJ1-5; no reliable D call. From germline, CDR1 is LNHDA and CDR2 SQIVND (reference sequence). The CDR3 is 12 residues long. V lost 6 bases to trimming and J lost 7 bases, with 10 bases between them. The CDR3 is CASSPRGQPQHF. CDR3 nucleotide sequence: TGTGCCAGTAGCCCCCGGGGACAGCCCCAGCATTTT.

The chain carries TRBV6-5 and TRBJ2-7; 8 bases map to TRBD2. The CDR3 is 13 residues long. Losses at the gene ends were 5 bases for V and 6 bases for J; bases not matched to a gene: 6. Germline values: CDR1 MNHEY, CDR2 SVGAGI. The CDR3 reads CASSKPGGGEQYF. CDR3 bases: TGTGCCAGCAGTAAACCCGGGGGGGGCGAGCAGTACTTC.

This chain joins TRBV5-1 and TRBJ2-3; tentatively, D is TRBD2 (5 bases). The CDR3 is 18 residues long. The V and J ends lost 2 bases and 5 bases respectively, with 24 bases between them. Germline V CDR1 and CDR2: SGHRS, YFSETQ. The CDR3, as DNA: TGCGCCAGCAGCTTTGAAGCCCCGATGATTGGAGGCGGAGATACGCAGTATTTT. It encodes CASSFEAPMIGGGDTQYF.

Concerning this clone itself: The identical CDR3 is also encoded by other nucleotide sequences in the sample. The V and J genes are TRBV7-9 and TRBJ2-7; D is uncertain. V lost 5 bases and J lost 1, with 3 bases in between. The CDR3 is made up of 11 amino acids. The V gene's germline CDR1 is SEHNR and CDR2 FQNEAQ (reference sequence). The CDR3 is CASSLSYEQYF. CDR3 coding DNA: TGTGCCAGCAGCCTGTCCTACGAGCAGTACTTC. Variable domain in full (rest from reference TRBV7-9 and TRBJ2-7): DTGVSQNPRHKITKRGQNVTFRCDPISEHNRLYWYRQTLGQGPEFLTYFQNEAQLEKSRLLSDRFSAERPKGSFSTLEIQRTEQGDSAMYLCASSLSYEQYFGPGTRLTVT.

The V call is TRBV11-3, the J call TRBJ2-7, with 7 nucleotides matching TRBD2. V lost 5 bases, J lost 6 bases, and 13 bases stayed unmatched. Germline V gives CDR1 SGHNT, CDR2 YENEEA. The CDR3 extends over 15 amino acids. This chain's CDR3 is CASSPAGLRGSEQYF. The CDR3 DNA reads TGTGCCAGCAGCCCAGCGGGGTTGCGCGGCAGCGAGCAGTACTTC.

The rearrangement links TRBV19 to TRBJ2-1; 15 bases agree with TRBD2. V shed 6 bases and J 6 bases; nucleotides not matched to a gene: 3. CDR3 size: 15 residues. Germline CDR1 is LNHDA and CDR2 is SQIVND (reference sequence). CDR3 amino acids: CASSWTSGRGNEQFF. CDR3 nucleotide sequence: TGTGCCAGTAGCTGGACTAGCGGGAGGGGCAATGAGCAGTTCTTC.

V usage is TRBV11-2 and J usage is TRBJ1-1; D is unclear. The CDR3 spans 14 residues. V lost 4 bases and J 1 base, leaving 10 bases between the germline ends. Germline-derived CDR1 and CDR2 are SGHAT and FQNNGV. The CDR3 sequence is CASSSRRTNTEAFF. CDR3 nucleotide sequence: TGTGCCAGCAGCTCACGGAGGACGAACACTGAAGCTTTCTTT.

The CDR3 nucleotides read TGTGCCAGCAGTTACCAGGGCGGGGAGCGGGAACCCTCCCATGAGCAGTTCTTC. This codes for CASSYQGGEREPSHEQFF. The chain couples TRBV6-8 to TRBJ2-1, with 7 bases lining up with TRBD2. This CDR3 spans 18 amino acids. The germline V gene has CDR1 MNHGY and CDR2 SAAAGT. The V gene end was trimmed by 2 bases and the J gene end by 8 bases; junction bases not matched to a gene: 18.

The rearrangement joins TRBV27 to TRBJ2-7; 8 bases map to TRBD1. Looked up from germline, CDR1 is MNHEY and CDR2 is SMNVEV (reference sequence). Trimming took 10 bases from V and 5 from J; bases not matched to a gene: 7. The CDR3 covers 12 residues. CDR3 DNA: TGTGCCACCAGGGACAGGTCACACGAGCAGTACTTC. It yields the protein CATRDRSHEQYF.

Worth noting for this clone: Other DNA sequences in this specimen translate into the identical CDR3. Here the CDR3 DNA reads TGTGCCAGCTCTCCCAGAGACAGCTATGGCTACACCTTC. Its translation: CASSPRDSYGYTF. The chain joins TRBV6-1 to TRBJ1-2; D may be TRBD1 (5 bases). The CDR3 is made up of 13 amino acids. Trimming left V 8 bases short and J 4 bases short, with 14 bases between. CDR1 is MNHNS, CDR2 SASEGT, per germline.

A note on this clone: This CDR3 is also generated by other DNA sequences in the sample. The CDR3 spells CASSTQGAVEKLFF. CDR3 sequence (DNA): TGTGCCAGTAGCACACAGGGGGCGGTTGAAAAACTGTTTTTT. The chain uses TRBV19 and TRBJ1-4, with 9 bases lining up with TRBD1. J gave up 7 bases and V 6 bases, and 6 bases lay outside the gene matches. This CDR3 is 14 amino acids long. CDR1 is LNHDA and CDR2 is SQIVND in the germline V gene (reference sequence).

This chain joins TRBV6-5 and TRBJ1-5; D gene ambiguous. CDR1 MNHEY and CDR2 SVGAGI come from the germline V gene. The CDR3 contains 14 residues. V was trimmed by 2 bases and J by 1 base, leaving 6 bases between them. The DNA for the CDR3 is TGTGCCAGCAGTTACGGTGCCAGCAATCAGCCCCAGCATTTT. Translation: CASSYGASNQPQHF.

The rearrangement links TRBV28 to TRBJ1-2; unclear D gene. V lost 2 bases and J lost 4, with 8 bases in between. The germline gives CDR1 MDHEN, CDR2 SYDVKM. The CDR3 has 13 residues. The CDR3 nucleotides read TGTGCCAGCAGTTTAAGGGCAGCCTATGGCTACACCTTC. Its translation is CASSLRAAYGYTF.

Only one count was recorded for this clone. Different DNA sequences within this sample yield the same CDR3. The rearrangement links TRBV6-5 to TRBJ2-7; 8 positions agree with TRBD1. CDR3 size: 14 residues. Unmatched junction bases numbered 7, after V lost 6 bases and J lost 3 bases. Germline V gene lookup returns CDR1 MNHEY and CDR2 SVGAGI. The CDR3 is CASRADRGRYEQYF. DNA of the CDR3: TGTGCCAGCAGGGCAGACAGGGGTCGCTACGAGCAGTACTTC.

This clone has more than one count but fewer than ten. Other DNA sequences within the sample encode an identical CDR3. The V gene is TRBV7-9, the J gene TRBJ1-4, with 10 nucleotides matching TRBD1. Germline-derived CDR1 and CDR2 are SEHNR and FQNEAQ (reference sequence). With 3 bases clipped from V and 6 bases from J, the junction kept 1 base outside the gene matches. The CDR3 consists of 14 residues. The DNA of the CDR3 is TGTGCCAGCAGCTTGGGGACAGGGGATGAAAAACTGTTTTTT. Translation gives CASSLGTGDEKLFF.

The chain combines TRBV5-1 with TRBJ1-1; unclear D gene. Germline CDR1 is SGHRS and CDR2 is YFSETQ. The V end was cut by 0 bases, the J end by 0 bases, with 12 bases between. The CDR3 spans 16 residues. The CDR3 loop reads CASSLDTAWMNTEAFF. The CDR3 DNA follows: TGCGCCAGCAGCTTGGACACCGCGTGGATGAACACTGAAGCTTTCTTT.